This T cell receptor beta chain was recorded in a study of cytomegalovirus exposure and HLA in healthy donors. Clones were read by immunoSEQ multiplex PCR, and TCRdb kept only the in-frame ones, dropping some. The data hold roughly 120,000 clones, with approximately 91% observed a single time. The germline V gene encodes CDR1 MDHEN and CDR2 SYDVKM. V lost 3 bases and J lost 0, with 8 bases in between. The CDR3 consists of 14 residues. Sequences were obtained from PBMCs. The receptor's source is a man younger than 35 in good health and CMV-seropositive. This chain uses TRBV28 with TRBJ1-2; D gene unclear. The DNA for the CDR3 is TGTGCCAGCAGTTTCGGAGGATCTAACTATGGCTACACCTTC. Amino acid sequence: CASSFGGSNYGYTF.